This T cell receptor (beta chain) was captured in a study of T cell repertoires in urothelial bladder cancer (dated by TCRdb to between 2018 and 2021). For the wider study: Of the roughly 12 resected lesions, three were clinically staged as cT0, three as cTa, three as cT1 and three as cT2 or greater. The study compared TCR repertoire clonality in bladder tumors with that in benign bladder inflammation. About twelve resected bladder lesions, made up of urothelial carcinoma (UC+) and benign (UC-) specimens, were studied. Twelve patients who had bladder lesions and were undergoing transurethral resection were prospectively identified. Summary of the overall study and its limitations: A median tumor infiltrating lymphocyte percentage of roughly 2% was observed in carcinoma specimens, compared with about 13% in benign specimens. In carcinoma specimens a single T-cell clone made up as much as 17% of infiltrating lymphocytes, compared with roughly 2% in benign specimens. Urothelial carcinoma specimens had fewer T cells than benign specimens, with medians of 5,569 and 25,872.

The TCR beta chain CDR3 region was sequenced with the immunoSEQ assay. Concerning the study's data processing: T-cell fraction, clonal dominance and maximum TCR clone frequency were calculated for each specimen. Here the immuneACCESS table is served through TCRdb, limited to in-frame sequences with V and J called. Missing clones are a known gap in these copies; in checked studies unresolved V genes cover under half, and the rest lacks a known reason. V and J calls and clone size are as listed in that table; D and trimming were resolved from the DNA. This sample has around 6,400 clones in its table, and 71% of those were observed once. Of the sample, more than 10% is held by the ten largest clones. This clone was seen only a few times. Its antigen target is currently unknown. The input lacks base qualities; no much larger clone sits a single base away. At transurethral resection, specimens of the bladder lesions were collected and then stored at -80C. DNA was isolated from bladder specimens obtained during transurethral resection.

The CDR3, cysteine through phenylalanine, is 14 amino acids long. The retained sequence is limited to the CDR3, 42 bases, with the frame set at the first base. CDR1 and CDR2, per the germline V gene, are MNHEY and SVGAGI. At the junction V is shortened by 2 bases and J by 1 base; bases outside the gene matches: 1. Recombination linked TRBV6-5 to TRBJ1-1; 7 bases in between match TRBD1. Sequenced material: tumor-infiltrating cells from bladder cancer. The sequence was obtained from a human donor with urothelial carcinoma. The CDR3 sequence is CASSYGDRNTEAFF. The nucleotide sequence is given as TGTGCCAGCAGTTACGGGGACAGGAACACTGAAGCTTTCTTT.